This T cell receptor beta chain was retrieved from a study of CD8 T cells in Susac syndrome. Reverse transcription of about 0.5 to 1 ug RNA was performed with random hexamers. Via MiXCR, TCRdb re-called the immunoSEQ multiplex PCR reads, giving one row per CDR3 protein. The table lists approximately 200,000 distinct CDR3 sequences, more than 85% of them singletons. Sequenced: CD8+ T cells from PBMCs. The origin of this receptor is a human donor with multiple sclerosis.

Written as DNA, the CDR3 is TGTGCCAGCAGTTTTCTCGAGAGCAGTCCGAACACCGGGGAGCTGTTTTTT. Translation: CASSFLESSPNTGELFF. This chain joins TRBV28 and TRBJ2-2; unclear D gene. With 3 bases removed from V and 0 bases from J, the gap between germline ends came to 14 bases. Germline V gene sequence: CDR1 MDHEN, CDR2 SYDVKM. CDR3 size: 17 residues.